Shown below are 20 T cell receptor beta chains from a single sample sequenced in a study of cytomegalovirus exposure and HLA in healthy donors. Generated by immunoSEQ multiplex PCR, the TCRdb table keeps only in-frame clones and is missing some. The data hold tens of thousands of clones, with approximately 93% observed a single time. The sample consisted of PBMCs. The receptors stem from a man between 18 and 29 years old in good health and CMV-seronegative.

The chain joins TRBV4-1 to TRBJ2-1; a possible D gene is TRBD1 (5 bases). The CDR3 has 17 amino acids. Germline values: CDR1 MGHRA, CDR2 YSYEKL. V was trimmed by 1 base and J by 6 bases, leaving 19 bases between them. The DNA for the CDR3 is TGCGCCAGCAGCCAAGGTCTCATAAGGGGTAGGACCAATGAGCAGTTCTTC. It encodes CASSQGLIRGRTNEQFF.

Concerning this clone itself: The sample carries other DNA sequences with the same CDR3. The chain employs TRBV5-1 and TRBJ1-1; D remains ambiguous. The CDR3 consists of 14 residues. Trimming stripped 0 bases from V and 1 base from J, with 7 bases between. Looked up from germline, CDR1 is SGHRS and CDR2 is YFSETQ. For the CDR3, the DNA is TGCGCCAGCAGCTTGGCCGGCGGGAACACTGAAGCTTTCTTT. This encodes CASSLAGGNTEAFF.

This chain uses TRBV19 with TRBJ1-5, with TRBD1 identical over 7 bases. V dropped 6 bases and J dropped 1; count of bases not matched to a gene: 6. The CDR3 runs to 15 residues. The germline gives CDR1 LNHDA, CDR2 SQIVND (reference sequence). CDR3 in amino acids: CASRRDRDSNQPQHF. For the CDR3, the DNA is TGTGCCAGTAGGAGAGACAGGGACAGCAATCAGCCCCAGCATTTT.

The V call is TRBV6-1, the J call TRBJ2-2; D is possibly TRBD1 (5 bases). Germline V gene sequence: CDR1 MNHNS, CDR2 SASEGT. The CDR3 extends over 15 amino acids. The V and J ends lost 1 base and 6 bases respectively, with 12 bases between them. The CDR3 sequence is CASSEGTSGSGELFF. CDR3 in DNA: TGTGCCAGCAGTGAAGGGACCTCAGGGTCCGGGGAGCTGTTTTTT.

J is TRBJ2-1 and V is TRBV28; TRBD2 matches at 12 bases. V lost 9 bases and J lost 4; bases outside the gene matches: 7. The CDR3 consists of 15 residues. From germline, CDR1 is MDHEN and CDR2 SYDVKM. For the CDR3, the DNA is TGTGCCAGTAGGTCGACTAGCGGGGGATACAATGAGCAGTTCTTC. Amino acids: CASRSTSGGYNEQFF.

The chain joins TRBV11-3 to TRBJ1-1; no clear D gene. The CDR3 contains 13 residues. Germline lookup yields CDR1 SGHNT and CDR2 YENEEA. V was pared by 5 bases and J by 4 bases, with 11 bases between. For the CDR3, the DNA is TGTGCCAGCAGCCCACTATCTGTCACTGAAGCTTTCTTT. As protein: CASSPLSVTEAFF.

Concerning this clone itself: The junction and the germline gene differ at one end; a read error may be behind it. The J gene is TRBJ2-1, the V gene TRBV7-7; D might be TRBD2 (5 bases). Germline CDR1 reads SSHAT; CDR2 reads FNYEAQ (reference sequence). The CDR3 runs to 15 residues. The CDR3 sequence: CASSFGVSSYNEQFF. The CDR3, as DNA: TGTGCTAGCAGCTTCGGGGTTAGCTCCTACAATGAGCAGTTCTTC.

J is TRBJ1-2 and V is TRBV6-5; TRBD1 matches at 7 bases. V was pared by 6 bases and J by 5 bases, with 12 bases of the junction left unmatched. The CDR3 covers 15 residues. Germline assignment: CDR1 MNHEY and CDR2 SVGAGI. For the CDR3, the DNA is TGTGCCAGCAGGGGGACAGTCCGCGGGACTTATGGCTACACCTTC. Its protein is CASRGTVRGTYGYTF.

This chain connects TRBV18 to TRBJ2-4, with TRBD2 matching 8 bases. The CDR3 spans 15 residues. Germline lookup yields CDR1 KGHSH and CDR2 LQKENI. J was trimmed by 8 bases and V by 3 bases; bases with no gene match: 9. CDR3 sequence (DNA): TGTGCCAGCTCACCTCCCAATTCCGGGAGGGACATTCAGTACTTC. Its protein product is CASSPPNSGRDIQYF.

J is TRBJ2-1 and V is TRBV15; D is perhaps TRBD2 (7 bases). V was pared by 1 base and J by 9 bases, with 16 bases between. The CDR3 totals 15 residues. Germline V lookup: CDR1 LNHNV, CDR2 YYDKDF (reference sequence). The CDR3, as DNA: TGTGCCACCAGCAGAGGGGTGGGGGGGCTTGGTGAGCAGTTCTTC. Its protein product is CATSRGVGGLGEQFF.

The chain joins TRBV5-1 to TRBJ2-2, with TRBD1 as a possible D gene (5 bases). Trimming left V 0 bases short and J 3 bases short, with 12 bases between. The CDR3 consists of 16 residues. The germline CDR1 and CDR2 sequences are SGHRS and YFSETQ. Written as DNA, the CDR3 is TGCGCCAGCAGCTTGGAGGGGCAGGGCCACACCGGGGAGCTGTTTTTT. Its protein is CASSLEGQGHTGELFF.

The rearrangement uses TRBV15 and TRBJ2-7, with TRBD2 identical over 8 bases. Germline V lookup: CDR1 LNHNV, CDR2 YYDKDF (reference sequence). The CDR3 runs to 16 residues. With V trimmed by 4 bases and J by 4 bases, 12 bases remained unmatched. The CDR3 DNA reads as TGTGCCACCAGCATCAGAGCGGGAGCAGGACTGTACGAGCAGTACTTC. It translates to CATSIRAGAGLYEQYF.

The V and J genes are TRBV19 and TRBJ1-1; TRBD1 matches at 8 bases. In germline, CDR1 is LNHDA, CDR2 SQIVND (reference sequence). The J segment lost 7 bases and the V segment lost 1 base, leaving 8 bases of the junction unmatched. The CDR3 covers 15 residues. CDR3 protein: CASSIVRQGRGEAFF. The CDR3 region has the DNA TGTGCCAGTAGTATAGTGAGACAGGGGAGAGGTGAAGCTTTCTTT.

The gene calls are TRBV19 and TRBJ2-4; D may be TRBD2 (6 bases). The CDR3 spans 17 residues. The V gene's germline CDR1 is LNHDA and CDR2 SQIVND (reference sequence). Between the trimmed V and J ends, which lost 10 bases and 1 base, there was a span of 23 bases. The CDR3 sequence is CATWDSGRFGAKNIQYF. The CDR3 DNA is TGTGCCACCTGGGACTCCGGGCGGTTCGGGGCCAAAAACATTCAGTACTTC.

This clone was seen once. The chain is built from TRBV29-1 and TRBJ1-2, with D uncertain. The CDR3 spans 12 residues. Per the germline V gene, CDR1 is SQVTM and CDR2 is ANQGSEA. V was trimmed by 3 bases and J by 5 bases, leaving 10 bases between them. The CDR3 DNA follows: TGCAGCGTTGATCATACTTTGTATGGCTACACCTTC. It yields the protein CSVDHTLYGYTF. The whole variable domain, filled in from reference TRBV29-1 and TRBJ1-2, reads SAVISQKPSRDICQRGTSLTIQCQVDSQVTMMFWYRQQPGQSLTLIATANQGSEATYESGFVIDKFPISRPNLTFSTLTVSNMSPEDSSIYLCSVDHTLYGYTFGSGTRLTVV.

V and J are TRBV7-2 and TRBJ2-5, with D possibly being TRBD2 (5 bases). The V gene's germline CDR1 is SGHTA and CDR2 FQGNSA. This CDR3 spans 14 amino acids. V lost 7 bases and J lost 1, with 13 bases in between. The CDR3 sequence: CASKSGYLQETQYF. The DNA for the CDR3 is TGTGCCAGCAAATCGGGATACCTCCAAGAGACCCAGTACTTC.

In this sample, this clone turned up once. The chain links TRBV5-1 to TRBJ2-7; D possibly corresponds to TRBD1 (7 bases). Germline values: CDR1 SGHRS, CDR2 YFSETQ. There are 15 residues in the CDR3. V lost 2 bases and J 3 bases, leaving 15 bases between the germline ends. Here the CDR3 reads CASSFRRDRYYEQYF. Here the CDR3 DNA reads TGCGCCAGCAGCTTTAGGAGGGACAGATACTACGAGCAGTACTTC.

This clone was detected once. Written as DNA, the CDR3 is TGTGCCAGCTCCTCAGCGGGAGGGGAGTCGTATGGCTACACCTTC. This translates into CASSSAGGESYGYTF. The chain uses TRBV7-9 and TRBJ1-2; possibly TRBD1 for D (5 bases). V was trimmed by 8 bases and J by 5 bases, leaving 21 bases between them. This CDR3 is 15 amino acids long. The germline gives CDR1 SEHNR, CDR2 FQNEAQ (reference sequence).

The chain recombines TRBV7-2 with TRBJ1-1; a possible D gene is TRBD1 (6 bases). Per germline, CDR1 SGHTA and CDR2 FQGNSA. The CDR3 loop spans 15 amino acids. V was clipped by 0 bases and J by 6 bases, with 14 bases between them. In nucleotides, the CDR3 is TGTGCCAGCAGCTTAGCACCCCCAGGGGTGGCTGAAGCTTTCTTT. Translation gives CASSLAPPGVAEAFF.

J is TRBJ1-5 and V is TRBV6-4, with 7 bases aligning to TRBD1. J was trimmed by 0 bases and V by 5 bases; bases with no gene match: 4. Germline V gene data show CDR1 as MRHNA and CDR2 as SNTAGT. This CDR3 comprises 15 residues. CDR3 DNA sequence: TGTGCCAGCAGTCAATCAGGGGGTAGCAATCAGCCCCAGCATTTT. Protein product: CASSQSGGSNQPQHF.